This T cell receptor (beta chain) was recorded in a study of T cell changes during pregnancy in multiple sclerosis. Using immunoSEQ multiplex PCR, the repertoire was profiled, and TCRdb retains in-frame clones only, with some absent. Of about 42,000 clones in the sample, around 80% were seen once. CDR1 GTSNPN and CDR2 SVGIG come from the germline V gene (reference sequence). Trimming took off 2 bases at V and 2 bases at J, with 7 bases between the two ends. The CDR3 covers 13 residues. The sequence derives from a female donor with multiple sclerosis, enrolled in a pregnancy study. The sequenced sample was CD4+ T cells from peripheral blood mononuclear cells, obtained before pregnancy. J is TRBJ1-5 and V is TRBV30; D uncertain. The CDR3 spells CAWSLQGNQPQHF. CDR3 bases: TGTGCCTGGAGTCTTCAGGGCAATCAGCCCCAGCATTTT.